This TCR beta chain was captured in a study of T cell responses to AZD1222 COVID-19 vaccine. With regard to this clone: Its antigen is unknown.

Study-wide results and limits: The number of AZD1222 recipients seropositive at baseline was only five to seven. Nearly half of spike-specific TCRs reportedly go after variant regions that carry no mutations. Mapped onto spike, vaccine-associated CD4 TCRs spanned it and were dominant at 160-218 and 743-854. The sample set comprised mostly white British donors with more females, and clonal diversity was possibly underestimated.

CDR3 length equals 15 residues. Germline V gives CDR1 SGHAT, CDR2 FQNNGV. V shed 5 bases, J shed 5 bases, and the junction held 5 bases outside the gene matches. Some clones are missing from TCRdb's copy, which holds only in-frame ones; the method was immunoSEQ multiplex PCR. The sample consists of some 48,000 clones, roughly 85% of them appearing once. Material: peripheral blood, obtained 28 days after the second AZD1222 dose. This rearrangement joins TRBV11-2 to TRBJ2-3; 12 bases agree with TRBD1. The source is an adult who received the AZD1222 COVID-19 vaccine. CDR3 loop: CASSRGQGAKDTQYF. DNA of the CDR3: TGTGCCAGCAGCCGGGGACAGGGGGCTAAAGATACGCAGTATTTT. The complete variable domain, with remaining parts taken from reference TRBV11-2 and TRBJ2-3, reads EAGVAQSPRYKIIEKRQSVAFWCNPISGHATLYWYQQILGQGPKLLIQFQNNGVVDDSQLPKDRFSAERLKGVDSTLKIQPAKLEDSAVYLCASSRGQGAKDTQYFGPGTRLTVL.